The rows below give T cell receptor beta chains drawn from one sample of a study of control samples from healthy donors and cancer patients. TCRdb keeps only in-frame clones here, not all; method: immunoSEQ multiplex PCR. The sample lists just over 80,000 clones; approximately 94% were seen once. Material for sequencing was blood. The receptors come from a woman younger than 30 in good health. Both conserved end residues are part of each CDR3. A D gene is named only where the DNA matches it firmly. Clone size is given for some rows only: seen once, a few or many times, or a class if the clone is expanded.

clone size: -; V gene: TRBV9; J gene: TRBJ2-7; D gene: TRBD1; CDR3 protein: CASSLGTDYEQYF; CDR3 DNA: TGTGCCAGCAGCCTCGGGACAGACTACGAGCAGTACTTC
clone size: -; V gene: TRBV4-1; J gene: TRBJ1-4; D gene: TRBD1; CDR3 protein: CASSAQGNEKLFF; CDR3 DNA: TGCGCCAGCAGCGCACAGGGGAATGAAAAACTGTTTTTT
clone size: -; V gene: TRBV15; J gene: TRBJ2-5; D gene: -; CDR3 protein: CATSKGDGETQYF; CDR3 DNA: TGTGCCACCAGCAAAGGGGATGGGGAGACCCAGTACTTC
clone size: -; V gene: TRBV2; J gene: TRBJ1-5; D gene: -; CDR3 protein: CASSEGRGSVSNQPQHF; CDR3 DNA: TGTGCCAGCAGTGAAGGCAGGGGCTCAGTGAGCAATCAGCCCCAGCATTTT
clone size: -; V gene: TRBV9; J gene: TRBJ1-3; D gene: -; CDR3 protein: CASSGLSSGNTIYF; CDR3 DNA: TGTGCCAGCAGCGGCTTGAGCTCTGGAAACACCATATATTTT
clone size: few; V gene: TRBV5-1; J gene: TRBJ1-3; D gene: -; CDR3 protein: CASSLRAGQSSGNTIYF; CDR3 DNA: TGCGCCAGCAGCTTGCGAGCGGGGCAGAGCTCTGGAAACACCATATATTTT
clone size: -; V gene: TRBV5-1; J gene: TRBJ2-3; D gene: TRBD2; CDR3 protein: CASSLGLAGLARTDTQYF; CDR3 DNA: TGCGCCAGCAGCTTGGGTCTAGCGGGTTTGGCGAGGACAGATACGCAGTATTTT
clone size: -; V gene: TRBV3-1/TRBV3-2; J gene: TRBJ2-7; D gene: TRBD1; CDR3 protein: CASSLHRGEQYF; CDR3 DNA: TGTGCCAGCAGCCTCCACAGGGGCGAGCAGTACTTC
clone size: -; V gene: TRBV7-9; J gene: TRBJ1-4; D gene: TRBD1; CDR3 protein: CASSLTGTGVFEKLFF; CDR3 DNA: TGTGCCAGCAGCTTGACCGGGACAGGGGTATTTGAAAAACTGTTTTTT
clone size: -; V gene: TRBV2; J gene: TRBJ1-1; D gene: -; CDR3 protein: CASREEFRTVEAFF; CDR3 DNA: TGTGCCAGCAGGGAAGAATTCCGGACAGTTGAAGCTTTCTTT
clone size: -; V gene: TRBV20-1; J gene: TRBJ1-1; D gene: -; CDR3 protein: CSASKLGDVKNTEAFF; CDR3 DNA: TGCAGTGCTAGTAAGTTGGGGGATGTGAAGAACACTGAAGCTTTCTTT
clone size: -; V gene: TRBV6-5; J gene: TRBJ2-3; D gene: -; CDR3 protein: CASRGGGADTDTQYF; CDR3 DNA: TGTGCCAGCAGGGGCGGCGGGGCTGACACAGATACGCAGTATTTT
clone size: -; V gene: TRBV4-2; J gene: TRBJ2-1; D gene: TRBD2; CDR3 protein: CASSQEGLAGGRGQFF; CDR3 DNA: TGTGCCAGCAGCCAAGAGGGACTAGCGGGGGGACGAGGGCAGTTCTTC
clone size: -; V gene: TRBV19; J gene: TRBJ1-2; D gene: -; CDR3 protein: CASSVRGRTTPYGYTF; CDR3 DNA: TGTGCCAGTAGTGTGCGAGGACGGACTACGCCTTATGGCTACACCTTC
clone size: -; V gene: TRBV5-1; J gene: TRBJ2-5; D gene: -; CDR3 protein: CASSLGQEIQETQYF; CDR3 DNA: TGCGCCAGCAGCTTGGGACAGGAAATCCAAGAGACCCAGTACTTC
clone size: once; V gene: TRBV16; J gene: TRBJ1-5; D gene: TRBD1; CDR3 protein: CASSQSRTGSFNQPQHF; CDR3 DNA: TGTGCCAGCAGCCAATCGAGGACAGGGAGTTTCAATCAGCCCCAGCATTTT
clone size: -; V gene: TRBV4-3; J gene: TRBJ2-7; D gene: -; CDR3 protein: CASSQESGAPYEQYF; CDR3 DNA: TGCGCCAGCAGCCAAGAATCAGGGGCGCCCTACGAGCAGTACTTC
clone size: once; V gene: TRBV7-3; J gene: TRBJ2-7; D gene: -; CDR3 protein: CATSRNGYEQYF; CDR3 DNA: TGTGCCACTTCTAGGAACGGCTACGAGCAGTACTTC
clone size: once; V gene: TRBV5-1; J gene: TRBJ2-5; D gene: -; CDR3 protein: CASSLWVGQETQYF; CDR3 DNA: TGCGCCAGCAGTCTATGGGTCGGACAAGAGACCCAGTACTTC
clone size: -; V gene: TRBV28; J gene: TRBJ2-7; D gene: -; CDR3 protein: CASSLDLAASSYEQYF; CDR3 DNA: TGTGCCAGCAGCTTAGACTTAGCGGCTAGCTCCTACGAGCAGTACTTC
clone size: -; V gene: TRBV5-1; J gene: TRBJ1-1; D gene: -; CDR3 protein: CASSFGVLNTEAFF; CDR3 DNA: TGCGCCAGCAGCTTCGGGGTATTGAACACTGAAGCTTTCTTT
clone size: -; V gene: TRBV4-2; J gene: TRBJ2-1; D gene: TRBD2; CDR3 protein: CASSWTSGNNEQFF; CDR3 DNA: TGTGCCAGCAGCTGGACTAGCGGTAACAATGAGCAGTTCTTC
clone size: -; V gene: TRBV7-2; J gene: TRBJ2-7; D gene: -; CDR3 protein: CASSLLGAGSEQYF; CDR3 DNA: TGTGCCAGCAGCTTATTGGGTGCGGGAAGCGAGCAGTACTTC
clone size: -; V gene: TRBV27; J gene: TRBJ2-2; D gene: TRBD1; CDR3 protein: CASRGQGAVNTGELFF; CDR3 DNA: TGTGCCAGCAGGGGACAGGGGGCGGTGAACACCGGGGAGCTGTTTTTT
clone size: -; V gene: TRBV6-2/TRBV6-3; J gene: TRBJ1-5; D gene: -; CDR3 protein: CASSYSSNQPQHF; CDR3 DNA: TGTGCCAGCAGTTACTCGAGCAATCAGCCCCAGCATTTT
clone size: -; V gene: TRBV6-2/TRBV6-3; J gene: TRBJ1-5; D gene: -; CDR3 protein: CASSFAGSNQPQHF; CDR3 DNA: TGTGCCAGCAGTTTTGCCGGGAGCAATCAGCCCCAGCATTTT
clone size: -; V gene: TRBV7-9; J gene: TRBJ1-3; D gene: -; CDR3 protein: CASSLSSQVISGNTIYF; CDR3 DNA: TGTGCCAGCAGCTTATCGTCCCAGGTTATTTCTGGAAACACCATATATTTT
clone size: -; V gene: TRBV5-1; J gene: TRBJ1-4; D gene: TRBD1; CDR3 protein: CASSLTGTANEKLFF; CDR3 DNA: TGCGCCAGCAGCCTCACCGGGACAGCCAATGAAAAACTGTTTTTT
clone size: -; V gene: TRBV18; J gene: TRBJ2-6; D gene: TRBD1; CDR3 protein: CASSPLGQGTPGANVLTF; CDR3 DNA: TGTGCCAGCTCACCACTGGGACAGGGGACGCCTGGGGCCAACGTCCTGACTTTC
clone size: -; V gene: TRBV28; J gene: TRBJ1-1; D gene: -; CDR3 protein: CAARRGANTEAFF; CDR3 DNA: TGTGCCGCTCGGCGGGGTGCGAACACTGAAGCTTTCTTT
clone size: -; V gene: TRBV5-8; J gene: TRBJ1-6; D gene: -; CDR3 protein: CASKWTETGQSPLHF; CDR3 DNA: TGTGCCAGCAAGTGGACGGAAACCGGGCAGTCACCCCTCCACTTT
clone size: -; V gene: TRBV28; J gene: TRBJ2-2; D gene: TRBD2; CDR3 protein: CASSLFLASGAGELFF; CDR3 DNA: TGTGCCAGCAGTTTATTCCTCGCTAGCGGGGCCGGGGAGCTGTTTTTT
clone size: -; V gene: TRBV7-6; J gene: TRBJ1-1; D gene: TRBD1; CDR3 protein: CASSPGGGTGVIF; CDR3 DNA: TGTGCCAGCAGCCCCGGCGGGGGGACAGGGGTAATTTTT
clone size: once; V gene: TRBV5-6; J gene: TRBJ2-5; D gene: -; CDR3 protein: CASSIRTLSARETQYF; CDR3 DNA: TGTGCCAGCAGCATAAGGACTCTGAGCGCCCGAGAGACCCAGTACTTC
clone size: -; V gene: TRBV2; J gene: TRBJ1-1; D gene: -; CDR3 protein: CAIWGLGGEAFF; CDR3 DNA: TGTGCCATCTGGGGATTAGGGGGTGAAGCTTTCTTT
clone size: -; V gene: TRBV10-2; J gene: TRBJ2-7; D gene: TRBD1; CDR3 protein: CASSEQGVTYEQYF; CDR3 DNA: TGCGCCAGCAGTGAGCAGGGGGTGACCTACGAGCAGTACTTC
clone size: -; V gene: TRBV29-1; J gene: TRBJ1-2; D gene: TRBD1; CDR3 protein: CSVRDRGSIGYTF; CDR3 DNA: TGCAGCGTGAGGGACAGGGGGTCGATCGGCTACACCTTC
clone size: -; V gene: TRBV6-2/TRBV6-3; J gene: TRBJ2-7; D gene: -; CDR3 protein: CASSLTYEQYF; CDR3 DNA: TGTGCCAGCAGCCTTACCTACGAGCAGTACTTC
clone size: -; V gene: TRBV7-2; J gene: TRBJ1-1; D gene: -; CDR3 protein: CASSLGGSAEAFF; CDR3 DNA: TGTGCCAGCAGCTTAGGGGGCTCTGCTGAAGCTTTCTTT
clone size: -; V gene: TRBV2; J gene: TRBJ1-2; D gene: -; CDR3 protein: CASKTGYTF; CDR3 DNA: TGTGCCAGCAAGACTGGCTACACCTTC
clone size: -; V gene: TRBV10-3; J gene: TRBJ1-2; D gene: -; CDR3 protein: CAISGNRGYYGYTF; CDR3 DNA: TGTGCCATCAGTGGTAATAGGGGGTACTATGGCTACACCTTC
clone size: once; V gene: TRBV14; J gene: TRBJ1-2; D gene: -; CDR3 protein: CASSQEGVQDVSGYGYTF; CDR3 DNA: TGTGCCAGCAGCCAAGAAGGGGTGCAGGACGTAAGTGGCTATGGCTACACCTTC
clone size: -; V gene: TRBV28; J gene: TRBJ1-2; D gene: -; CDR3 protein: CASSSPPAGYTF; CDR3 DNA: TGTGCCAGCAGTTCTCCTCCGGCGGGCTACACCTTC
clone size: -; V gene: TRBV27; J gene: TRBJ1-2; D gene: -; CDR3 protein: CASSLTGGAEYGYTF; CDR3 DNA: TGTGCCAGCAGTTTAACTGGCGGGGCGGAATATGGCTACACCTTC
clone size: -; V gene: TRBV29-1; J gene: TRBJ2-7; D gene: -; CDR3 protein: CSVQIAYEQYF; CDR3 DNA: TGCAGCGTGCAAATAGCCTACGAGCAGTACTTC
clone size: -; V gene: TRBV28; J gene: TRBJ2-7; D gene: -; CDR3 protein: CASGGGVGDEQYF; CDR3 DNA: TGTGCCAGTGGAGGTGGTGTCGGGGACGAGCAGTACTTC
clone size: -; V gene: TRBV6-1; J gene: TRBJ2-3; D gene: TRBD2; CDR3 protein: CASSENWGGVAPQYF; CDR3 DNA: TGTGCCAGCAGTGAGAATTGGGGGGGGGTAGCACCCCAGTATTTT
clone size: -; V gene: TRBV24-1; J gene: TRBJ2-1; D gene: TRBD2; CDR3 protein: CATSVMGGSSYNEQFF; CDR3 DNA: TGTGCCACCAGTGTTATGGGCGGGAGCTCCTACAATGAGCAGTTCTTC
clone size: -; V gene: TRBV6-6; J gene: TRBJ2-4; D gene: -; CDR3 protein: CASSVYREKAKNIQYF; CDR3 DNA: TGTGCCAGCAGTGTCTACAGGGAGAAGGCCAAAAACATTCAGTACTTC
clone size: -; V gene: TRBV14; J gene: TRBJ1-1; D gene: -; CDR3 protein: CASSQATNTEAFF; CDR3 DNA: TGTGCCAGCAGCCAAGCCACGAACACTGAAGCTTTCTTT
clone size: -; V gene: TRBV5-1; J gene: TRBJ2-3; D gene: TRBD1; CDR3 protein: CASLLTGASTDTQYF; CDR3 DNA: TGCGCCAGCCTATTGACAGGGGCCAGCACAGATACGCAGTATTTT